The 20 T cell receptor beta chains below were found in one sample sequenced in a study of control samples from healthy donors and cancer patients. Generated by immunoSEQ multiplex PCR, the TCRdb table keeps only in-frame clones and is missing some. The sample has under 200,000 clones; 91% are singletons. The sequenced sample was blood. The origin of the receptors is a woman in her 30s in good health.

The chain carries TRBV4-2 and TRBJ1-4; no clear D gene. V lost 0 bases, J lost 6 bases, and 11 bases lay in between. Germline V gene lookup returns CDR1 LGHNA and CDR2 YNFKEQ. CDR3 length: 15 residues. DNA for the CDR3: TGTGCCAGCAGCCAAGATCCACATTCTGATGAAAAACTGTTTTTT. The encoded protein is CASSQDPHSDEKLFF.

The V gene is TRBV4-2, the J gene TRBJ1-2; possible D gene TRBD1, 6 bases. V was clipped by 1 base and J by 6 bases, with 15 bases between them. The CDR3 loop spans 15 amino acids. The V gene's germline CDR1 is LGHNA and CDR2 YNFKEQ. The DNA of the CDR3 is TGTGCCAGCAGCCAAGGCACCCCAGGGGCCCATGGCTACACCTTC. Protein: CASSQGTPGAHGYTF.

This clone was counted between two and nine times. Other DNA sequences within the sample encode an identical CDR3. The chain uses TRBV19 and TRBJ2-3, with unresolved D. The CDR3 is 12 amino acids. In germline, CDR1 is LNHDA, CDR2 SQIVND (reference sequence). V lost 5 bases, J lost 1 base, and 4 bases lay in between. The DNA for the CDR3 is TGTGCCAGTAGTGGCCGCACAGATACGCAGTATTTT. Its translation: CASSGRTDTQYF.

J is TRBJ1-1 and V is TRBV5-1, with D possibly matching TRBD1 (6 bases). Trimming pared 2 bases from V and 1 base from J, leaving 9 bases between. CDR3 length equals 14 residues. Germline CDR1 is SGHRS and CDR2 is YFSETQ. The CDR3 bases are TGCGCCAGCAGCTTCCAGACAGGGAACACTGAAGCTTTCTTT. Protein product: CASSFQTGNTEAFF.

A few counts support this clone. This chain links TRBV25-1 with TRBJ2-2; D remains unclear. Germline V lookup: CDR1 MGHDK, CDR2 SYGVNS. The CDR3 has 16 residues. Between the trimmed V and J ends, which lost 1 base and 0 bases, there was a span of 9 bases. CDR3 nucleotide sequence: TGTGCCAGCAGTGAATCTCTCACTACGAACACCGGGGAGCTGTTTTTT. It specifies CASSESLTTNTGELFF.

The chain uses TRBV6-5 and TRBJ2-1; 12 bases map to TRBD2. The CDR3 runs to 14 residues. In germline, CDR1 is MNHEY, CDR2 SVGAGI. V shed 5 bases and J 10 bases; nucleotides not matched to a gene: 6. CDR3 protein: CASSPGLAGGEQFF. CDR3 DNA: TGTGCCAGCAGTCCGGGTCTAGCGGGAGGGGAGCAGTTCTTC.

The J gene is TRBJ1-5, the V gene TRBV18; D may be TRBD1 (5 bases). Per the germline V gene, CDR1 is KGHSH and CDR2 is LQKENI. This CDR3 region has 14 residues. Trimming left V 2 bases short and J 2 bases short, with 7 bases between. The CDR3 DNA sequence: TGTGCCAGCTCACCAGAGGGGCGCAATCAGCCCCAGCATTTT. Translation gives CASSPEGRNQPQHF. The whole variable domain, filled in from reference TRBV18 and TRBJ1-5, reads NAGVMQNPRHLVRRRGQEARLRCSPMKGHSHVYWYRQLPEEGLKFMVYLQKENIIDESGMPKERFSAEFPKEGPSILRIQQVVRGDSAAYFCASSPEGRNQPQHFGDGTRLSIL.

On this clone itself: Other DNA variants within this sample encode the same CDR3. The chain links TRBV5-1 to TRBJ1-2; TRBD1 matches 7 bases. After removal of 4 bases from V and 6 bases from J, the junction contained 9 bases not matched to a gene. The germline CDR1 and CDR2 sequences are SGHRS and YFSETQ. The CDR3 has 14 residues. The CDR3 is CASSPRQGVNGYTF. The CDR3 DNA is TGCGCCAGCAGCCCCCGACAGGGAGTAAATGGCTACACCTTC.

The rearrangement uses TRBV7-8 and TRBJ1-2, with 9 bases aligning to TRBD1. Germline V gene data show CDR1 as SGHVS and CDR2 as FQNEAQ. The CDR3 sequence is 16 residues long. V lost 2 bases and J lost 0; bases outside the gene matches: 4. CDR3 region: CASSLRDRAANYGYTF. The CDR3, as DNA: TGTGCCAGCAGCTTACGGGACAGGGCAGCTAACTATGGCTACACCTTC.

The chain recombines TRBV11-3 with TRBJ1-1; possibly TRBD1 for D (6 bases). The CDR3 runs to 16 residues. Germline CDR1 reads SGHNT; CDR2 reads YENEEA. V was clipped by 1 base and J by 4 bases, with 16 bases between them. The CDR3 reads CASSLVPGTPSTEAFF. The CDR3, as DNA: TGTGCCAGCAGCTTAGTACCCGGGACACCCTCCACTGAAGCTTTCTTT.

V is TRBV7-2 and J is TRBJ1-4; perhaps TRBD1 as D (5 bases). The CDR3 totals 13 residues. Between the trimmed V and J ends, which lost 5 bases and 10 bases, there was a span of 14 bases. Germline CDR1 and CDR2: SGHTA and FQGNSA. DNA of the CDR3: TGTGCCAGCAGCGGGACGGGAGGGAGAAAACTGTTTTTT. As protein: CASSGTGGRKLFF.

The CDR3, as DNA: TGTGCCAGTAGTATCCCCGGGCTGGGGGTTGAACAGCCCCAGCATTTT. This encodes CASSIPGLGVEQPQHF. The rearrangement links TRBV19 to TRBJ1-5; the D gene is possibly TRBD1 (5 bases). Germline CDR1 LNHDA, CDR2 SQIVND (reference sequence). The CDR3 spans 16 residues. V shed 3 bases and J shed 7 bases, with 19 bases lying between them.

CDR3 nucleotide sequence: TGTGCCAGCAGCCCCGGGGGCCCTAGCACAGATACGCAGTATTTT. Amino acid sequence: CASSPGGPSTDTQYF. The V call is TRBV9, the J call TRBJ2-3, with D perhaps assigned TRBD1 or TRBD2 (6 bases each). Germline CDR1 and CDR2: SGDLS and YYNGEE. V was shortened by 4 bases and J by 0 bases, with 12 bases between the two germline ends. The CDR3 sequence is 15 residues long.

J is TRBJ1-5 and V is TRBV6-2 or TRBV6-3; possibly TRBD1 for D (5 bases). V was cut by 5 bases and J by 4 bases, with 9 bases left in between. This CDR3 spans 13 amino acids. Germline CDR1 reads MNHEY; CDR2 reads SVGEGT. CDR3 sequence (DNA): TGTGCCAGCAGTGGGGGTAGGAATCAGCCCCAGCATTTT. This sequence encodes CASSGGRNQPQHF.

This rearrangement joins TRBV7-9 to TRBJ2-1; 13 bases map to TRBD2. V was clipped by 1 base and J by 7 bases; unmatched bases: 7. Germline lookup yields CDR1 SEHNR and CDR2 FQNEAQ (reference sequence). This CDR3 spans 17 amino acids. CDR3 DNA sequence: TGTGCCAGCAGCTTAGAGAGAAGGACTAGCGGGAGAAATGAGCAGTTCTTC. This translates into CASSLERRTSGRNEQFF.

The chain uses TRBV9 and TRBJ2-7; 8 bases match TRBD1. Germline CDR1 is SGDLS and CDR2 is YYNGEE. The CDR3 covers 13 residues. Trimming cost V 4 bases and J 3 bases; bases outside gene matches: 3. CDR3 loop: CASSHGQGYEQYF. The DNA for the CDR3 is TGTGCCAGCAGCCACGGACAGGGCTACGAGCAGTACTTC.

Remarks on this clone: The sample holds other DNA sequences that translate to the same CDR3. CDR3 amino acids: CASRTGNTEAFF. In nucleotides, the CDR3 is TGTGCCAGCAGGACAGGGAACACTGAAGCTTTCTTT. The J gene is TRBJ1-1, the V gene TRBV6-5; D is perhaps TRBD1 (6 bases). CDR1 is MNHEY and CDR2 is SVGAGI in the germline V gene. CDR3 length equals 12 residues. Trimming took 6 bases from V and 1 from J, leaving 6 bases between them.

The chain's CDR3 is CASSLEVRTNYGYTF. DNA for the CDR3: TGTGCCAGCAGCTTAGAAGTCCGGACTAACTATGGCTACACCTTC. The rearrangement joins TRBV11-2 to TRBJ1-2; D not certain. The V end was cut by 0 bases, the J end by 0 bases, with 8 bases between. CDR3 length equals 15 residues. The germline CDR1 and CDR2 sequences are SGHAT and FQNNGV. Together with reference TRBV11-2 and TRBJ1-2, the CDR3 gives the full variable domain: EAGVAQSPRYKIIEKRQSVAFWCNPISGHATLYWYQQILGQGPKLLIQFQNNGVVDDSQLPKDRFSAERLKGVDSTLKIQPAKLEDSAVYLCASSLEVRTNYGYTFGSGTRLTVV.

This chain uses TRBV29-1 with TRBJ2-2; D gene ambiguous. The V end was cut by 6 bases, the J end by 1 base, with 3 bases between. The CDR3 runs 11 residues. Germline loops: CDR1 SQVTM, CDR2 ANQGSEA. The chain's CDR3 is CSVQNTGELFF. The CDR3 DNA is TGCAGCGTACAGAACACCGGGGAGCTGTTTTTT.

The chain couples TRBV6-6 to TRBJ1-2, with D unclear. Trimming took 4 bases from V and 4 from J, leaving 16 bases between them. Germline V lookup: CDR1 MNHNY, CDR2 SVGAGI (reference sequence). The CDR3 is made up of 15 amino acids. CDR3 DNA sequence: TGTGCCAGCAGTTCCCTTGGGTTTGTGAGCTATGGCTACACCTTC. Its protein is CASSSLGFVSYGYTF.